These 3 T cell receptor beta chains came from one sample sequenced in a study of T cell repertoires in cytomegalovirus infection. One entry per CDR3 protein results from TCRdb running MiXCR on the reads. The repertoire holds about 300,000 distinct CDR3 sequences, about 9.1% seen once, with less than 3% in the top ten. Sequencing was performed on PBMCs. The receptors shown here come from a human donor in good health (CMV status not recorded). Some clones in this sample may be carry-over from other donors' samples.

This clonotype was detected many times. The chain has TRBV20-1 and TRBJ2-1; tentative D call: TRBD2 (5 bases). V was shortened by 0 bases and J by 6 bases, with 15 bases between the two germline ends. Looked up from germline, CDR1 is DFQATT and CDR2 is SNEGSKA (reference sequence). The CDR3 is made up of 15 amino acids. This CDR3 is CSARDKEARANEQFF. The CDR3, as DNA: TGCAGTGCTAGAGATAAGGAGGCTCGTGCCAATGAGCAGTTCTTC.

This clonotype was found a few times. The chain combines TRBV20-1 with TRBJ2-3, with 8 nucleotides matching TRBD2. Germline values: CDR1 DFQATT, CDR2 SNEGSKA (reference sequence). CDR3 length: 14 residues. Trimming took 6 bases from V and 0 from J; bases not matched to a gene: 5. DNA for the CDR3: TGCAGTGCAGATCAGCGGGGGAGCACAGATACGCAGTATTTT. Its protein product is CSADQRGSTDTQYF.

This clonotype was recorded many times. V gene TRBV6-2 or TRBV6-3 combines with J gene TRBJ2-3; D ambiguous. This CDR3 spans 11 amino acids. Germline V gives CDR1 MNHEY, CDR2 SVGEGT. Trimming cost V 5 bases and J 7 bases, with 7 bases left between them. The CDR3, as DNA: TGTGCCAGCAGTCCCCAGAATACGCAGTATTTT. Translating gives CASSPQNTQYF.